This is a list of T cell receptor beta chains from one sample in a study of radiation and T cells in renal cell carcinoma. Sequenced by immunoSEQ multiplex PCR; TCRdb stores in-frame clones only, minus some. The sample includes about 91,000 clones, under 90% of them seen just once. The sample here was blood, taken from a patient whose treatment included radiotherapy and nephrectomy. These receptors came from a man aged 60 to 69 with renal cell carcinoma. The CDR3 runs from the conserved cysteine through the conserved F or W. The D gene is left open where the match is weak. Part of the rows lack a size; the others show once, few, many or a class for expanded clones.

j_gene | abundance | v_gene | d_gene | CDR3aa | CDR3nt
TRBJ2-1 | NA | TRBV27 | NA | CASSPSGSQPILREQFF | TGTGCCAGCAGTCCCAGCGGAAGCCAACCAATTCTCAGGGAGCAGTTCTTC
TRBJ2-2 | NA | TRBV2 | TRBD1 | CASSRDRGSPGELFF | TGTGCCAGCAGCCGGGACAGGGGGTCCCCCGGGGAGCTGTTTTTT
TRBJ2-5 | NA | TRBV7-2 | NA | CASSLVKETQYF | TGTGCCAGCAGCTTAGTAAAAGAGACCCAGTACTTC
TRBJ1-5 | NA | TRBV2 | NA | CASVGGGLGNQPQHF | TGTGCCAGTGTGGGGGGGGGTCTCGGCAATCAGCCCCAGCATTTT
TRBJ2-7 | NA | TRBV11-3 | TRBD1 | CASSLFGQGYEQYF | TGTGCCAGCAGCTTATTTGGACAGGGCTACGAGCAGTACTTC
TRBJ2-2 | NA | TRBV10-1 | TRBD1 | CASSVRQGNGELFF | TGCGCCAGCAGTGTGAGACAGGGCAACGGGGAGCTGTTTTTT
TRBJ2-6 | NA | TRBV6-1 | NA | CASSDSGLTSGANVLTF | TGTGCCAGCAGTGATTCGGGACTGACCTCTGGGGCCAACGTCCTGACTTTC
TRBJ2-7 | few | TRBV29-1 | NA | CSVEDSGGGASYEQYF | TGCAGCGTTGAAGATAGTGGAGGGGGCGCATCCTACGAGCAGTACTTC
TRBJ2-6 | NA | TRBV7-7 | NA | CASSLLPGIAGANVLTF | TGTGCCAGCAGCTTGTTACCAGGGATAGCTGGGGCCAACGTCCTGACTTTC
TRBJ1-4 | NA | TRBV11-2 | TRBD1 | CASSWTGRREKLFF | TGTGCCAGCAGCTGGACAGGAAGGAGAGAAAAACTGTTTTTT
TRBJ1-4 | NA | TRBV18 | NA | CASSPRQGQGNEKLFF | TGTGCCAGCTCACCACGGCAAGGGCAGGGTAATGAAAAACTGTTTTTT
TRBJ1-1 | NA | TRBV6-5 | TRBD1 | CASRRRQGPNTEAFF | TGTGCCAGCAGACGCAGACAGGGTCCGAACACTGAAGCTTTCTTT
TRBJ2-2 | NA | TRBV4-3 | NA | CASSQDLVIGELFF | TGCGCCAGCAGCCAAGATCTAGTAATCGGGGAGCTGTTTTTT
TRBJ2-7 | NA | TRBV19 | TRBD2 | CASSRGLAGASSYEQYF | TGTGCCAGTAGTCGGGGACTAGCGGGGGCCAGCTCCTACGAGCAGTACTTC
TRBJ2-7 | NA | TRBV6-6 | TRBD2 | CASSKTSGGPYEQYF | TGTGCCAGCAGCAAGACTAGCGGGGGCCCCTACGAGCAGTACTTC
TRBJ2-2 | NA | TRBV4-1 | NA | CASSQMNTGELFF | TGCGCCAGCAGCCAAATGAACACCGGGGAGCTGTTTTTT
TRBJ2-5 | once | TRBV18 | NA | CASSRDYGGAGETQYF | TGTGCCAGCTCACGGGATTATGGGGGAGCAGGAGAGACCCAGTACTTC
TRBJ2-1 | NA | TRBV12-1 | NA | CASSLLLLPSGRPPLPYEQFF | TGTGCCAGCAGCTTACTGCTACTGCCTAGCGGGAGACCCCCCCTACCTTATGAGCAGTTCTTC
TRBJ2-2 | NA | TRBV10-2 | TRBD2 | CASSEWVGLADTGELFF | TGCGCCAGCAGTGAATGGGTGGGACTAGCTGACACCGGGGAGCTGTTTTTT
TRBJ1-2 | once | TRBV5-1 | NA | CASSLEGQQGRGYTF | TGCGCCAGCAGCTTGGAAGGGCAACAGGGTCGTGGCTACACCTTC
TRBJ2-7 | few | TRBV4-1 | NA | CASSQEPGPLTYEQYF | TGCGCCAGCAGCCAAGAACCGGGGCCCTTAACCTACGAGCAGTACTTC
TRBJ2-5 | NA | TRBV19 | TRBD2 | CASSIGLAGGKETQYF | TGTGCCAGTAGTATAGGACTAGCGGGAGGGAAAGAGACCCAGTACTTC
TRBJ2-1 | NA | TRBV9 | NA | CASSTDGPVGYNEQFF | TGTGCCAGCAGCACCGACGGACCGGTGGGCTACAATGAGCAGTTCTTC
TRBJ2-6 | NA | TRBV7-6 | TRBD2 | CASSGSSGRPPRYPGANVLTF | TGTGCCAGCAGCGGCTCTAGCGGGAGGCCCCCCCGCTATCCTGGGGCCAACGTCCTGACTTTC